A single sample is the source of the 7 T cell receptor beta chains below, sequenced in a study of CD8 T cells in Susac syndrome. When the RNA was reverse transcribed, random hexamers were used with an input of about 0.5 to 1 ug. In TCRdb, the immunoSEQ multiplex PCR reads were re-called with MiXCR into one record per CDR3 protein. The table records approximately 110,000 distinct CDR3 sequences, 85% to 95% of them present only once. Sequenced: CD8+ T cells from PBMCs. These receptors were obtained from a human donor with multiple sclerosis.

The V call is TRBV29-1, the J call TRBJ1-2, with TRBD1 as a possible D gene (5 bases). The CDR3 totals 14 residues. Trimming pared 6 bases from V and 0 bases from J, leaving 14 bases between. CDR1 and CDR2 (germline): SQVTM, ANQGSEA. CDR3 sequence reads: CSVAGLSANYGYTF. The CDR3 DNA is TGCAGCGTAGCGGGACTTTCAGCTAACTATGGCTACACCTTC. The entire variable domain, with the rest obtained from reference TRBV29-1 and TRBJ1-2, is as follows: SAVISQKPSRDICQRGTSLTIQCQVDSQVTMMFWYRQQPGQSLTLIATANQGSEATYESGFVIDKFPISRPNLTFSTLTVSNMSPEDSSIYLCSVAGLSANYGYTFGSGTRLTVV.

The V and J genes are TRBV5-6 and TRBJ2-7, with D perhaps given as TRBD1 or TRBD2 (5 bases each). CDR3 size: 16 residues. Trimming took 0 bases from V and 3 from J, leaving 16 bases between them. Germline V gives CDR1 SGHDT, CDR2 YYEEEE. The CDR3 DNA follows: TGTGCCAGCAGCTTGGGGGGCGGAGCTGGGGGCTACGAGCAGTACGTC. Translated, it gives CASSLGGGAGGYEQYV.

The chain employs TRBV4-1 and TRBJ1-1; D uncertain. The CDR3 extends over 16 amino acids. The V end lost 0 bases, the J end lost 1 base, and 12 bases lay between the germline ends. CDR1 and CDR2 (germline): MGHRA, YSYEKL. The CDR3 sequence: CASSQDLVEGNTEAFF. In DNA, the CDR3 is TGCGCCAGCAGCCAAGACCTGGTGGAGGGGAACACTGAAGCTTTCTTT.

The rearrangement uses TRBV28 and TRBJ2-5; the D gene could be TRBD1 or TRBD2 (5 bases each). The CDR3 length is 15 residues. Between the trimmed V and J ends, which lost 6 bases and 3 bases, there was a span of 17 bases. Per the germline V gene, CDR1 is MDHEN and CDR2 is SYDVKM. The CDR3 DNA sequence: TGTGCCAGCAGCCGTCTTATGGGGGTAAAAGAGACCCAGTACTTC. As protein: CASSRLMGVKETQYF.

The CDR3 spells CASISGTEAFF. The CDR3 DNA reads TGTGCCAGCATAAGCGGGACTGAAGCTTTCTTT. J is TRBJ1-1 and V is TRBV12-3 or TRBV12-4; D is unresolved. The V end lost 7 bases, the J end lost 5 bases, and 8 bases lay between the germline ends. This CDR3 has 11 amino acids.

The gene calls are TRBV6-1 and TRBJ1-1; D is uncertain. Trimming took off 7 bases at V and 0 bases at J, with 9 bases between the two ends. This CDR3 spans 13 amino acids. Germline CDR1 and CDR2: MNHNS and SASEGT. The CDR3 protein is CASMGNLNTEAFF. CDR3 sequence (DNA): TGTGCCAGCATGGGAAATCTGAACACTGAAGCTTTCTTT.

V and J are TRBV9 and TRBJ1-5, with D hard to call. The CDR3 totals 14 residues. Germline V lookup: CDR1 SGDLS, CDR2 YYNGEE. The V and J ends lost 4 bases and 0 bases respectively, with 8 bases between them. The CDR3 bases are TGTGCCAGCAGCCTCTTCGATAGCAATCAGCCCCAGCATTTT. Its protein is CASSLFDSNQPQHF.